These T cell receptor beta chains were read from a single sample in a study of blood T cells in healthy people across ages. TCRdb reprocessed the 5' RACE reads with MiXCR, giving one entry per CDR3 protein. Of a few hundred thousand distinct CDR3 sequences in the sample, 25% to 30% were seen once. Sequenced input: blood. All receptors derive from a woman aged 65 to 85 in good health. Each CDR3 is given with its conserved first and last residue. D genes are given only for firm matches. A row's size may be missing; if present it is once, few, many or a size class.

DNA: TGTGCCAGCAGCCAGGGGACAGGGAGCGATTGGCAGTTCTTC
CDR3: CASSQGTGSDWQFF
length: 14
D: TRBD1
V: TRBV3-1
J: TRBJ2-1
size: few

DNA: TGTGCCAGCAGGCGACGGGGAGGCACTGAAGCTTTCTTT
CDR3: CASRRRGGTEAFF
length: 13
D: .
V: TRBV27
J: TRBJ1-1
size: few

DNA: TGTGCCAGCAGCCAATCGCCCCGACAGGGTGGGTGGAACACTGAAGCTTTCTTT
CDR3: CASSQSPRQGGWNTEAFF
length: 18
D: TRBD1
V: TRBV3-1
J: TRBJ1-1
size: .

DNA: TGTGCCAGCAGGGGGACTAGCGGGGGGAAAGATACGCAGTATTTT
CDR3: CASRGTSGGKDTQYF
length: 15
D: TRBD2
V: TRBV12-3/TRBV12-4
J: TRBJ2-3
size: .

DNA: TGTGCCAGCAGCGCGGAGTCGAGACAAGAGACCCAGTACTTC
CDR3: CASSAESRQETQYF
length: 14
D: .
V: TRBV7-9
J: TRBJ2-5
size: few

DNA: TGTGCCAGCTCTCCAACCCAGACGGCCGAAGAGACCCAGTACTTC
CDR3: CASSPTQTAEETQYF
length: 15
D: .
V: TRBV18
J: TRBJ2-5
size: .

DNA: TGCAGTGCTATTATGTCCCATCGGGGCAACAAAGAGACCCAGTACTTC
CDR3: CSAIMSHRGNKETQYF
length: 16
D: .
V: TRBV20-1
J: TRBJ2-5
size: .

DNA: TGCAGCGTTGAAGATCCGAGCGGAACAGATACGCAGTATTTT
CDR3: CSVEDPSGTDTQYF
length: 14
D: .
V: TRBV29-1
J: TRBJ2-3
size: many

DNA: TGTGCCAGCAGTTTGGGTAGCGGGAATGGCAATGAGCAGTTCTTC
CDR3: CASSLGSGNGNEQFF
length: 15
D: TRBD2
V: TRBV12-3/TRBV12-4
J: TRBJ2-1
size: .

DNA: TGCAGCGTTGCTAGCGGGAGTTTCACCTACGAGCAGTACTTC
CDR3: CSVASGSFTYEQYF
length: 14
D: TRBD2
V: TRBV29-1
J: TRBJ2-7
size: many